This T cell receptor (beta chain) stems from a study of beta chain features in type 1 diabetes. The study, taken as a whole, reports: PCR might preferentially amplify shorter templates, equally in patients and controls.

On this clone itself: Its antigen remains unidentified.

Staining for CD45RO/CCR7/CD25/CD127/CD95/CD27 allowed sorting of CD4+ naive, central memory, regulatory and stem cell-like memory cells. Sequenced material consisted of expressed TCRB transcripts (all of the isolated RNA was reverse transcribed). Assay used: immunoSEQ multiplex PCR; TCRdb lists only in-frame clones, some missing. Of about 330,000 clones listed, approximately 11% are singletons. Per the germline V gene, CDR1 is SGHTA and CDR2 is FQGNSA. V was clipped by 5 bases and J by 2 bases, with 16 bases between them. The length of the CDR3 is 16 residues. The V and J genes are TRBV7-2 and TRBJ1-5, with D maybe TRBD1 (5 bases). This sequence was found in a young woman in good health. The specimen was naive CD4+ T cells from blood. The chain's CDR3 is CASSPSSGGGNQPQHF. For the CDR3, the DNA is TGTGCCAGCAGCCCTTCATCCGGGGGGGGCAATCAGCCCCAGCATTTT.